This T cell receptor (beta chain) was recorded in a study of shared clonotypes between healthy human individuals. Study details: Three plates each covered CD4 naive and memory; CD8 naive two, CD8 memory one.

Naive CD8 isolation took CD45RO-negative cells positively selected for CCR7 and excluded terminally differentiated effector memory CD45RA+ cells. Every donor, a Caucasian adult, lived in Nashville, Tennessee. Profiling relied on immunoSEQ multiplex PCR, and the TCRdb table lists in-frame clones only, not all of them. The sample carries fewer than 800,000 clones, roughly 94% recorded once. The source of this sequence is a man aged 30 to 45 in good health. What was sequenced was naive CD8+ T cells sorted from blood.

The CDR3 spells CASSSTAGPGELFF. CDR3 sequence (DNA): TGTGCCAGCAGTTCGACAGCCGGGCCCGGGGAGCTGTTTTTT. This sequence joins TRBV6-6 and TRBJ2-2; D might be TRBD1 (5 bases). V shed 4 bases and J shed 6 bases, with 12 bases lying between them. CDR1 and CDR2 (germline): MNHNY, SVGAGI (reference sequence). The length of the CDR3 is 14 residues.